A selection of T cell receptor beta chains follows, all from one sample in a study of cytomegalovirus exposure and HLA in healthy donors. Libraries were prepared by immunoSEQ multiplex PCR; TCRdb keeps only in-frame clonotypes and omits some of them. Among approximately 220,000 clones, about 93% were seen once, and the ten largest hold roughly 1%. Input material: PBMCs. The receptors derive from a woman between 18 and 30 years old in good health and CMV-seronegative. CDR3s include the opening cysteine and the closing phenylalanine or tryptophan. The D gene is left open where the match is weak. The size entry is marked missing in some rows and otherwise reads once, few, many or a size class.

17	TRBD1	.	TRBV15	TRBJ1-4	TGTGCCACCAGCAGAGATCCTCCGGGACAGGGGACGACGGGACTGTTTTTT	CATSRDPPGQGTTGLFF
18	TRBD1	.	TRBV29-1	TRBJ1-3	TGCAGCGCCCATTCCGGGACAGGGGGATCCGCGCCTGGAAACACCATATATTTT	CSAHSGTGGSAPGNTIYF
17	TRBD1	.	TRBV5-4	TRBJ1-1	TGTGCCAGCAGCACGAAACTTAAAAGACAGGGGGCATCTGAAGCTTTCTTT	CASSTKLKRQGASEAFF
15	TRBD2	.	TRBV5-6	TRBJ2-3	TGTGCCAGCAGGGTTGCTAGCGGGAGCCGAGATACGCAGTATTTT	CASRVASGSRDTQYF
13	.	.	TRBV30	TRBJ2-1	TGTGCCCGGGAGTGGAAACCCTACAATGAGCAGTTCTTC	CAREWKPYNEQFF
16	TRBD1	.	TRBV5-1	TRBJ2-7	TGCGCCAGCAGCCTGGAATCGGGACAGATATCCTACGAGCAGTACTTC	CASSLESGQISYEQYF
14	.	.	TRBV30	TRBJ2-1	TGTGCTTGTTTGTTCTCCCGGGCCTACAATGAGCAGTTCTTC	CACLFSRAYNEQFF
15	.	.	TRBV5-1	TRBJ1-2	TGCGCCAGCAGCTTGGGATCAGGGTCTAACTATGGCTACACCTTC	CASSLGSGSNYGYTF
18	TRBD1	.	TRBV4-1	TRBJ2-3	TGCGCCAGCAGCCAAAGCTCGGGACAGGGAGGAAGCACAGATACGCAGTATTTT	CASSQSSGQGGSTDTQYF
16	TRBD1	.	TRBV5-8	TRBJ2-7	TGTGCCAGCAGCACCTTAATCGGGACAGGGGGGAACGAGCAGTACTTC	CASSTLIGTGGNEQYF
13	TRBD2	.	TRBV30	TRBJ2-5	TGTGCCTGGAGGTTAGCGGGGCCCGGGGACCAGTACTTC	CAWRLAGPGDQYF
16	TRBD2	.	TRBV4-1	TRBJ2-7	TGCGCCAGCAGCCCGGCTCCGGGACTAGCGGGAGACGAGCAGTACTTC	CASSPAPGLAGDEQYF
13	.	.	TRBV19	TRBJ1-5	TGTGCCAGTAGTGATCAGGGAAGTCAGCCCCAGCATTTT	CASSDQGSQPQHF
14	TRBD1	.	TRBV5-1	TRBJ1-4	TGCGCCAGCAGCCTCAGACAGGGGGATGAAAAACTGTTTTTT	CASSLRQGDEKLFF
17	TRBD1	.	TRBV19	TRBJ1-4	TGTGCCAGTAGTACGATGGGACAGTGGGCAACTAATGAAAAACTGTTTTTT	CASSTMGQWATNEKLFF
12	.	once	TRBV11-2	TRBJ2-2	TGTGCCAGCAGTTCCGCGACCGGGGAGCTGTTTTTT	CASSSATGELFF
16	TRBD2	.	TRBV5-1	TRBJ2-3	TGCGCCAGCAGCCACTTAGCGGGAGGGTCGGGGGATACGCAGTATTTT	CASSHLAGGSGDTQYF
17	TRBD2	.	TRBV28	TRBJ2-1	TGTGCCAGCAGTACCGGACTAGCGGGAGGATACTACAATGAGCAGTTCTTC	CASSTGLAGGYYNEQFF
14	TRBD1	.	TRBV30	TRBJ2-1	TGTGCCTGGAGCGCGGGACAGGGATACAATGAGCAGTTCTTC	CAWSAGQGYNEQFF
14	TRBD2	.	TRBV5-4	TRBJ2-5	TGTGCCAGCAGCTTCGGGAGGGAGAGAGAGACCCAGTACTTC	CASSFGRERETQYF
14	TRBD1	once	TRBV6-1	TRBJ2-3	TGTGCCATTAGACAGGGGGCTAGCACAGATACGCAGTATTTT	CAIRQGASTDTQYF
16	.	.	TRBV30	TRBJ1-3	TGTGCCTGGAGTGCCGGACGGAGGACAGCGGCAAACACCATATATTTT	CAWSAGRRTAANTIYF
15	.	.	TRBV18	TRBJ1-5	TGTGCCAGCTCACCCGAAGCGGGGTCCAATCAGCCCCAGCATTTT	CASSPEAGSNQPQHF
18	TRBD2	.	TRBV5-1	TRBJ2-1	TGCGCCAGCAGCTTGGCCACAGCGGGAGTAGGTATAAGGAATGAGCAGTTCTTC	CASSLATAGVGIRNEQFF
15	.	.	TRBV4-2	TRBJ2-1	TGTGCCAGCAGCCAAGGGTTGACAGTTGCCAATGAGCAGTTCTTC	CASSQGLTVANEQFF
14	.	.	TRBV19	TRBJ1-1	TGTGCCAGTCGCGCGGAACTGAGGGACACTGAAGCTTTCTTT	CASRAELRDTEAFF